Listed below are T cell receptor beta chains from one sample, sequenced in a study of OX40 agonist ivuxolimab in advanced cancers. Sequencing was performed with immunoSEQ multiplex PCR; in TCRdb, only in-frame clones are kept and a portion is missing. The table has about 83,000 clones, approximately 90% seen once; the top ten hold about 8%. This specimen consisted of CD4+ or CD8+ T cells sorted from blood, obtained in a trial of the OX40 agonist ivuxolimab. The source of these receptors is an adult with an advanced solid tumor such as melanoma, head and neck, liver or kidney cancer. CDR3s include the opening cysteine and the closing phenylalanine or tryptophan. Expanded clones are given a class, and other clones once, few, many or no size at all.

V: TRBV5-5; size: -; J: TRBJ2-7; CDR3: CASSFLRQGSYEQYF
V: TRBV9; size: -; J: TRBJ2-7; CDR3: CASSVEGQTSYEQYF
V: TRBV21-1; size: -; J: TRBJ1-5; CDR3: CASSKFRGDSPPPFGKQSNQPQHF
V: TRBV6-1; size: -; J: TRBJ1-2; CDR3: CASSEQGNYGYTF
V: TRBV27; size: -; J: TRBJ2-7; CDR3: CASSLGGEQYF
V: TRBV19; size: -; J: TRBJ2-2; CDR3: CASSPSVANTGELFF
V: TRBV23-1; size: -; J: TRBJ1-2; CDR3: CASSQSFRGRYGYTF
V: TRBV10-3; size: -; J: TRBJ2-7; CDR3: CAISESLSADEQYF
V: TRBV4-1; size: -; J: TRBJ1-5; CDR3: CASSQEVNSNQPQHF
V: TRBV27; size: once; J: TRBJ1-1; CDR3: CASSLGTEAFF
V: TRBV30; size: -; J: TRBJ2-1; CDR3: CAWSTQGGGEQFF
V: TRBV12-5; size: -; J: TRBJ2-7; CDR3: CASGPGTTAYEQYF
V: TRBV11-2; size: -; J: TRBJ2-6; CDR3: CASSLGGSGANVLTF
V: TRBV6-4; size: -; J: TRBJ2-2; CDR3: CASSDTPLGGGGTGELFF
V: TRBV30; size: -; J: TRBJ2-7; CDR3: CAWSVLGPDEQYF
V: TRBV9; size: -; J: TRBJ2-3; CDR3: CASSPPAGSSGDTQYF
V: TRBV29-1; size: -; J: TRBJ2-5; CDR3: CSVGDSQETQYF
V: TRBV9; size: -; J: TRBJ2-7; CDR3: CASSVRGGSSYEQYF
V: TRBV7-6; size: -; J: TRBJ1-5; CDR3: CASSPGQGVWPQHF
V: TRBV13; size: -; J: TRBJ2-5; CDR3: CASSLILAGEETQYF
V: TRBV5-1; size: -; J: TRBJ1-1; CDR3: CASSSAGTGMNTEAFF
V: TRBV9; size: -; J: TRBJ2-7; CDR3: CASSGRDRGVHEQYF
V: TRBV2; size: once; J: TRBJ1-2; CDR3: CASSGGNGPYYGYTF
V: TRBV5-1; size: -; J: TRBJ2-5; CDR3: CASSLLWTPSLVGTQYF
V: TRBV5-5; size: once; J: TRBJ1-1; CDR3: CASSLVPAQTMNTEAFF
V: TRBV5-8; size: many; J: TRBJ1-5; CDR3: CASRDRGSFEPQHF
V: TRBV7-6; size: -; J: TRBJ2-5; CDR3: CASSEGLAGGFLGTQYF
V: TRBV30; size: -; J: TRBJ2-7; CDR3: CAWSPGHAYEQYF
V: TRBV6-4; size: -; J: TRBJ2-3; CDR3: CASRETSGGPSTDTQYF
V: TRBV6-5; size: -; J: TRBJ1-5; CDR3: CASSRDSYSNQPQHF
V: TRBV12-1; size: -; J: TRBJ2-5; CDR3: CASSSGDSSQETQYF